This T cell receptor beta chain was obtained from a study of vaccination effects on CD4 cells after COVID-19. With roughly 9 days of culture completed, CD4+ T cells were isolated. The data were produced by immunoSEQ multiplex PCR, yet TCRdb's version contains in-frame clones alone and is incomplete. Of approximately 58,000 clones listed, over 60% are singletons. Concerning this clone itself: Antigen unknown.

Germline V gene lookup returns CDR1 SGHAT and CDR2 FQNNGV. The CDR3 extends over 17 amino acids. V trimming: 4 bases; J trimming: 4 bases; junction bases outside the gene matches: 13. This material consisted of CD4+ T cells from PBMCs cultured without peptide, taken before COVID-19 vaccination. The chain joins TRBV11-2 to TRBJ1-1; TRBD1 agrees at 9 bases. The receptor's source is a human donor who received a COVID-19 vaccine. CDR3 DNA sequence: TGTGCCAGCAGCTCATTAAACCCGGGACAGGGTGGCACTGAAGCTTTCTTT. The encoded protein is CASSSLNPGQGGTEAFF.